Listed below are T cell receptor beta chains from one sample, sequenced in a study of blood T cell repertoires in COVID-19. The table came from immunoSEQ multiplex PCR; TCRdb's copy has only in-frame clones and leaves some out. The sample gives hundreds of thousands of clones, around 89% of which show up once; approximately 9% is in the top ten. Sequenced: PBMCs or T cells enriched from blood (not recorded which). The receptors were sampled from a man aged 35-49 years who had recovered from COVID-19. Each CDR3 is given with its conserved first and last residue. The D gene is left open where the match is weak. Only part of the rows carry a size: once, few, many, or a class if the clone is expanded.

>TRBV15|TRBJ2-1|TRBD1|.
CATSRGTTGSSYNEQFF
TGTGCCACCAGCAGGGGTACGACAGGGAGCTCCTACAATGAGCAGTTCTTC
>TRBV15|TRBJ2-1|TRBD2|.
CATSSVAGVSNEQFF
TGTGCCACCAGCAGTGTAGCGGGAGTAAGCAATGAGCAGTTCTTC
>TRBV7-9|TRBJ2-1|TRBD2|.
CASSLVSGRGNEQFF
TGTGCCAGCAGCTTAGTTAGCGGGAGGGGAAATGAGCAGTTCTTC
>TRBV19|TRBJ1-4|TRBD1|.
CASSGTLTGVSAEKLFF
TGTGCCAGTAGTGGAACACTAACAGGGGTCTCCGCTGAAAAACTGTTTTTT
>TRBV5-4|TRBJ2-7|.|.
CASSLYQEEVQYF
TGTGCCAGCAGCTTGTATCAGGAGGAGGTGCAGTACTTC
>TRBV5-6|TRBJ2-7|TRBD2|.
CASSWGLAEYEQYF
TGTGCCAGCAGCTGGGGACTAGCGGAATACGAGCAGTACTTC
>TRBV7-2|TRBJ1-1|.|.
CASSLRGSEAFF
TGTGCCAGCAGCCTAAGGGGCTCTGAAGCTTTCTTT
>TRBV28|TRBJ2-4|.|.
CASSLSAGWGAKNIQYF
TGTGCCAGCAGTTTATCGGCAGGGTGGGGAGCCAAAAACATTCAGTACTTC
>TRBV3-1/TRBV3-2|TRBJ2-6|.|.
CASSQDRAGVGSQAIPGANVLTF
TGTGCCAGCAGCCAAGATAGGGCAGGGGTAGGGTCACAAGCCATCCCTGGGGCCAACGTCCTGACTTTC
>TRBV7-9|TRBJ1-4|.|once
CASSSKSTGEREKLFF
TGTGCCAGCAGTTCAAAATCGACGGGGGAACGTGAAAAACTGTTTTTT
>TRBV4-1|TRBJ2-5|TRBD2|.
CASSQEAGARGGRQETQYF
TGCGCCAGCAGCCAAGAGGCGGGTGCTCGGGGCGGGAGGCAAGAGACCCAGTACTTC
>TRBV6-2/TRBV6-3|TRBJ2-5|TRBD2|.
CASSYSIREGLQETQYF
TGTGCCAGCAGTTACTCGATCCGGGAGGGCCTCCAAGAGACCCAGTACTTC
>TRBV19|TRBJ1-1|.|few
CASSDRGTEAFF
TGTGCCAGTAGTGATAGGGGCACTGAAGCTTTCTTT
>TRBV5-5|TRBJ1-2|.|.
CASNLDPRQANYGYTF
TGTGCCAGCAACCTTGATCCCAGACAGGCCAACTATGGCTACACCTTC
>TRBV9|TRBJ2-7|TRBD1|.
CASTGTGAYEQYF
TGTGCCAGCACCGGGACAGGGGCCTACGAGCAGTACTTC
>TRBV14|TRBJ2-1|TRBD2|.
CASSLPRISGGNEQFF
TGTGCCAGCAGCCTCCCTCGGATTAGCGGGGGCAATGAGCAGTTCTTC
>TRBV7-8|TRBJ1-1|TRBD1|.
CASSTYRDRNTEAFF
TGTGCCAGCAGCACCTACCGGGACAGGAACACTGAAGCTTTCTTT
>TRBV4-3|TRBJ2-7|.|.
CASSQDGTQPYEQYF
TGCGCCAGCAGCCAAGACGGGACACAGCCCTACGAGCAGTACTTC
>TRBV7-2|TRBJ2-2|TRBD1|.
CASSPDRGNTGELFF
TGTGCCAGCAGCCCAGACAGGGGAAACACCGGGGAGCTGTTTTTT
>TRBV5-6|TRBJ1-4|TRBD1|.
CASSPRQGDGEKLFF
TGTGCCAGCAGCCCCCGTCAGGGGGACGGTGAAAAACTGTTTTTT
>TRBV5-1|TRBJ2-3|TRBD1|.
CASSRTGTWGDTQYF
TGCGCCAGCAGCCGGACAGGGACTTGGGGAGATACGCAGTATTTT
>TRBV7-8|TRBJ2-1|TRBD2|.
CASTERERYNEQFF
TGTGCCAGCACCGAGCGGGAGCGTTATAATGAGCAGTTCTTC
>TRBV11-3|TRBJ1-1|TRBD1|.
CASSLGPGTGWDTEAFF
TGTGCCAGCAGCTTGGGTCCCGGGACAGGTTGGGACACTGAAGCTTTCTTT
>TRBV24-1|TRBJ2-1|TRBD1|.
CATSDPGQGANEQFF
TGTGCCACCAGTGATCCGGGACAGGGAGCCAATGAGCAGTTCTTC
>TRBV7-2|TRBJ1-5|.|few
CASSLGQSTARQPQHF
TGTGCCAGCAGCTTGGGGCAGAGTACTGCTCGTCAGCCCCAGCATTTT
>TRBV6-5|TRBJ1-4|.|.
CASMDRQEKLFF
TGTGCCAGCATGGACAGACAGGAAAAACTGTTTTTT
>TRBV7-9|TRBJ1-1|.|.
CASSLQGSTEAFF
TGTGCCAGCAGCTTACAGGGATCCACTGAAGCTTTCTTT
>TRBV7-3|TRBJ2-5|.|.
CASSLMGGTFGETQYF
TGTGCCAGCAGCTTAATGGGCGGGACTTTCGGGGAGACCCAGTACTTC
>TRBV25-1|TRBJ2-1|TRBD2|.
CASSEHDRDYYNEQFF
TGTGCCAGCAGTGAACATGATCGGGACTACTACAATGAGCAGTTCTTC
>TRBV28|TRBJ1-4|.|.
CASSLFPGDNEKLFF
TGTGCCAGCAGTTTATTCCCCGGAGATAATGAAAAACTGTTTTTT
>TRBV28|TRBJ2-3|TRBD2|.
CASSPYSVQRGGTDTQYF
TGTGCCAGCAGTCCCTATTCGGTCCAGCGGGGGGGGACAGATACGCAGTATTTT
>TRBV4-3|TRBJ1-5|.|once
CASSQEIKWTLGIGPQHF
TGCGCCAGCAGCCAAGAAATAAAATGGACATTAGGGATCGGGCCCCAGCATTTT
>TRBV2|TRBJ1-6|.|.
CASSVYNSPLHF
TGTGCCAGCAGTGTATATAATTCACCCCTCCACTTT